The 10 T cell receptor beta chains below were found in one sample sequenced in a study of beta chain features in type 1 diabetes. Every isolated RNA sample was fully reverse transcribed, so sequencing captured expressed TCRB transcripts. Sequencing used immunoSEQ multiplex PCR; TCRdb keeps in-frame clones, though not all of them. The data hold roughly 450,000 clones, with approximately 14% observed a single time. Sequenced input: naive CD4+ T cells from blood. These receptors were collected from a young man in good health.

This clone was counted a few times. The chain employs TRBV7-9 and TRBJ2-7; D remains ambiguous. V shed 5 bases and J shed 4 bases, with 9 bases lying between them. The CDR3 extends over 12 amino acids. The germline CDR1 and CDR2 sequences are SEHNR and FQNEAQ (reference sequence). The CDR3 nucleotides read TGTGCCAGCAGCGTGACCGGTTACGAGCAGTACTTC. It specifies CASSVTGYEQYF.

The CDR3 loop is CASSWTSYNEQYF. The CDR3 coding sequence is TGTGCCAGCTCCTGGACTAGCTACAACGAGCAGTACTTC. J is TRBJ2-7 and V is TRBV7-2; 8 bases match TRBD2. Germline assignment: CDR1 SGHTA and CDR2 FQGNSA. This CDR3 has 13 amino acids. Trimming removed 8 bases from V and 5 bases from J; junction bases left unmatched: 8.

This clone was counted only a few times. This rearrangement joins TRBV7-2 to TRBJ1-6; 10 nucleotides agree with TRBD1. J was trimmed by 6 bases and V by 3 bases; bases with no gene match: 2. CDR3 length equals 15 residues. The germline V gene has CDR1 SGHTA and CDR2 FQGNSA. The CDR3 sequence: CASSFRDRGNSPLHF. DNA for the CDR3: TGTGCCAGCAGCTTCCGGGACAGGGGTAATTCACCCCTCCACTTT.

This clone was detected only a few times. The CDR3 loop reads CASSQVNF. The CDR3 nucleotides read TGTGCCAGCAGCCAAGTTAACTTC. The V gene is TRBV3-2, the J gene TRBJ2-5; the listed D gene, TRBD2, was not tested against the DNA. TRBV3-2 is reported as a pseudogene. CDR3 length: 8 residues.

This chain connects TRBV27 to TRBJ1-1, with D maybe TRBD1 (5 bases). CDR3 length: 12 residues. Trimming stripped 8 bases from V and 0 bases from J, with 7 bases between. The germline V gene encodes CDR1 MNHEY and CDR2 SMNVEV (reference sequence). The CDR3 here is CASGTVNTEAFF. The DNA of the CDR3 is TGTGCCAGCGGGACGGTGAACACTGAAGCTTTCTTT.

There are a few counts of this clone. The genes are TRBV25-1 and TRBJ1-5; tentatively, D is TRBD1 (5 bases). Trimming took off 2 bases at V and 7 bases at J, with 9 bases between the two ends. This CDR3 region has 13 residues. The germline gives CDR1 MGHDK, CDR2 SYGVNS. The CDR3 region is CASSEGGSQPQHF. CDR3 nucleotide sequence: TGTGCCAGCAGTGAAGGGGGATCCCAGCCCCAGCATTTT.

V gene TRBV30 combines with J gene TRBJ2-1; D possibly uses TRBD1 or TRBD2 (5 bases each). Germline assignment: CDR1 GTSNPN and CDR2 SVGIG (reference sequence). V dropped 0 bases and J dropped 4 bases, with 7 bases sitting between them. The CDR3 is 13 amino acids. The chain's CDR3 is CAWSVWGYNEQFF. The CDR3 DNA follows: TGTGCCTGGAGTGTCTGGGGGTACAATGAGCAGTTCTTC.

The V call is TRBV9, the J call TRBJ2-7, with unresolved D. Germline V gene lookup returns CDR1 SGDLS and CDR2 YYNGEE. The length of the CDR3 is 14 residues. The V and J ends lost 0 bases and 3 bases respectively, with 10 bases between them. This CDR3 is CASSVAWPDYEQYF. Here the CDR3 DNA reads TGTGCCAGCAGCGTAGCGTGGCCCGACTACGAGCAGTACTTC.

This clone came up a few times. The chain carries TRBV15 and TRBJ2-1; 7 bases match TRBD1. The CDR3 sequence is 17 residues long. V trimming: 6 bases; J trimming: 4 bases; junction bases outside the gene matches: 15. The germline V gene has CDR1 LNHNV and CDR2 YYDKDF (reference sequence). The CDR3 spells CATRSSTGTAQYNEQFF. Written as DNA, the CDR3 is TGTGCCACCAGAAGTTCTACCGGGACAGCTCAATACAATGAGCAGTTCTTC. Based on the CDR3 plus reference TRBV15 and TRBJ2-1, the full variable domain is DAMVIQNPRYQVTQFGKPVTLSCSQTLNHNVMYWYQQKSSQAPKLLFHYYDKDFNNEADTPDNFQSRRPNTSFCFLDIRSPGLGDTAMYLCATRSSTGTAQYNEQFFGPGTRLTVL.

J is TRBJ2-3 and V is TRBV28; 11 nucleotides align to TRBD1. V gave up 10 bases and J gave up 5 bases; unmatched junction bases: 14. This CDR3 is 16 amino acids long. From germline, CDR1 is MDHEN and CDR2 SYDVKM. CDR3 region: CATLSDRGRVGDTQYF. CDR3 coding DNA: TGTGCCACCCTCTCGGACAGGGGGCGAGTGGGAGATACGCAGTATTTT. Using reference TRBV28 and TRBJ2-3 for the parts outside the CDR3, the full variable domain is DVKVTQSSRYLVKRTGEKVFLECVQDMDHENMFWYRQDPGLGLRLIYFSYDVKMKEKGDIPEGYSVSREKKERFSLILESASTNQTSMYLCATLSDRGRVGDTQYFGPGTRLTVL.